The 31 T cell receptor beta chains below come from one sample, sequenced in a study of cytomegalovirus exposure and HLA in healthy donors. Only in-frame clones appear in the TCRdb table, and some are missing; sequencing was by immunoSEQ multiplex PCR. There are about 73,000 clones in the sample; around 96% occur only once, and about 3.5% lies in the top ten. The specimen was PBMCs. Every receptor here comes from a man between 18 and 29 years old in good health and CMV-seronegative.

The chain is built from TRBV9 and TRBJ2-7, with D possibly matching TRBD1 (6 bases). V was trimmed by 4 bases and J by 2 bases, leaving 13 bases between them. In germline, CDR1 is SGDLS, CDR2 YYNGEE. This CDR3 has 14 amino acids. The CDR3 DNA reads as TGTGCCAGCAGCCTTGCCACAGGGACCTACGAGCAGTACTTC. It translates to CASSLATGTYEQYF.

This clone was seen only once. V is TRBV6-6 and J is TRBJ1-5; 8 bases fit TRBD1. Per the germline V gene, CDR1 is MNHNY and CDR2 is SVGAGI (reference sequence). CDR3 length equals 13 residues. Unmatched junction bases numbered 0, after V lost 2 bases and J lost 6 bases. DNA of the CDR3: TGTGCCAGCAGTTACCAGGGGGCTCAGCCCCAGCATTTT. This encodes CASSYQGAQPQHF.

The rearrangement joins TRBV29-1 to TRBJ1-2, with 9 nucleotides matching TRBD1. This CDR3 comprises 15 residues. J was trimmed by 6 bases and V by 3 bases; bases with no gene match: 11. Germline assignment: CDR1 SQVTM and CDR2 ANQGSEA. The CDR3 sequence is CSVELDRGEAHGYTF. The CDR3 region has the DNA TGCAGCGTTGAGCTGGACAGGGGTGAAGCCCATGGCTACACCTTC.

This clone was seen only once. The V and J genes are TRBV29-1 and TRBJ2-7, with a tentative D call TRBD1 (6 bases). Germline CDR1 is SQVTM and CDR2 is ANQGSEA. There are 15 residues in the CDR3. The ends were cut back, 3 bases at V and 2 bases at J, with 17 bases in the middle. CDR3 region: CSVELGGSHPYEQYF. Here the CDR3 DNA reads TGCAGCGTTGAGTTAGGGGGATCCCATCCCTACGAGCAGTACTTC.

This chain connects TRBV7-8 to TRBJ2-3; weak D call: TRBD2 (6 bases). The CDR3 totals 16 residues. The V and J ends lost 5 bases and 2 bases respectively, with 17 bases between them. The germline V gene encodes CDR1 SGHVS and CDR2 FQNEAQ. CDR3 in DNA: TGTGCCAGCAGCAACCGGGACTCACAACTCACAGATACGCAGTATTTT. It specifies CASSNRDSQLTDTQYF. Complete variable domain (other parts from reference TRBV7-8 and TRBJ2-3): GAGVSQSPRYKVAKRGQDVALRCDPISGHVSLFWYQQALGQGPEFLTYFQNEAQLDKSGLPSDRFFAERPEGSVSTLKIQRTQQEDSAVYLCASSNRDSQLTDTQYFGPGTRLTVL.

CDR3 bases: TGTGCCACTGGACACGGGACTTCGAACACTGAAGCTTTCTTT. Translation: CATGHGTSNTEAFF. The V and J genes are TRBV19 and TRBJ1-1; tentatively, D is TRBD1 (5 bases). The CDR3 is 14 residues long. Between the trimmed V and J ends, which lost 10 bases and 1 base, there was a span of 16 bases. Germline V gives CDR1 LNHDA, CDR2 SQIVND (reference sequence).

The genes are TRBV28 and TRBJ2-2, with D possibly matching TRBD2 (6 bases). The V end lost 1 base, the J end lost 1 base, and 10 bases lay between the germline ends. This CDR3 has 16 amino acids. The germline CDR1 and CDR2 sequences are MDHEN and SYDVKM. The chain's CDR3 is CASSLYGGENTGELFF. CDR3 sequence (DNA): TGTGCCAGCAGTTTATACGGCGGGGAGAACACCGGGGAGCTGTTTTTT.

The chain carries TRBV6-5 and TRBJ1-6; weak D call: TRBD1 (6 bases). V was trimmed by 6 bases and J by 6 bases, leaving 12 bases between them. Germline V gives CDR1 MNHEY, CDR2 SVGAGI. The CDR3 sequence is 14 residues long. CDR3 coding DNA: TGTGCCAGCAGCCCACAGGGAGTTAATTCACCCCTCCACTTT. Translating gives CASSPQGVNSPLHF.

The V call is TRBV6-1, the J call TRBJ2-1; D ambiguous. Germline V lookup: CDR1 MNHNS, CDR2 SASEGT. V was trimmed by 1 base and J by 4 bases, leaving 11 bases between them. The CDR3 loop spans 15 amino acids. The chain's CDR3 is CASSEGASTYNEQFF. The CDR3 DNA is TGTGCCAGCAGTGAAGGGGCCAGTACGTACAATGAGCAGTTCTTC.

CDR3 sequence: CASSLVTWADGYTF. DNA of the CDR3: TGTGCCAGCAGCTTAGTCACCTGGGCAGATGGCTACACCTTC. J is TRBJ1-2 and V is TRBV7-6; no clear D gene. Per the germline V gene, CDR1 is SGHVS and CDR2 is FNYEAQ. V was trimmed by 1 base and J by 6 bases, leaving 12 bases between them. CDR3 length: 14 amino acids.

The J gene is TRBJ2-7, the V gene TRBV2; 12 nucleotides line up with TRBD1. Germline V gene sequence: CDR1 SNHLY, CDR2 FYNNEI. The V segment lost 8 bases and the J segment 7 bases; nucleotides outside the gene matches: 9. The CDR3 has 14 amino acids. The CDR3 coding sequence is TGTGCCAGCCGGGGACAGGGGGCACCCTGGGAGCAGTACTTC. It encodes CASRGQGAPWEQYF.

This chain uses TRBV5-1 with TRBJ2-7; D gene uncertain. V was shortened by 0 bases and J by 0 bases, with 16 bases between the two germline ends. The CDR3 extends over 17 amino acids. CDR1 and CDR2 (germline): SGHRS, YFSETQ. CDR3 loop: CASSLAEWAPSSYEQYF. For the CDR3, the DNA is TGCGCCAGCAGCTTGGCCGAATGGGCACCGAGCTCCTACGAGCAGTACTTC. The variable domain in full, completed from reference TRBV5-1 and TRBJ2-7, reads KAGVTQTPRYLIKTRGQQVTLSCSPISGHRSVSWYQQTPGQGLQFLFEYFSETQRNKGNFPGRFSGRQFSNSRSEMNVSTLELGDSALYLCASSLAEWAPSSYEQYFGPGTRLTVT.

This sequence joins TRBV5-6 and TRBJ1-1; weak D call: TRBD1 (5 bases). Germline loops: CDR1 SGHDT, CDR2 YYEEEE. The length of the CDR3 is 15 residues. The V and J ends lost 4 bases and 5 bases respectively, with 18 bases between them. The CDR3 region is CASSDLDKMRTEAFF. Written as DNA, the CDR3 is TGTGCCAGCAGCGACCTGGACAAAATGAGGACTGAAGCTTTCTTT.

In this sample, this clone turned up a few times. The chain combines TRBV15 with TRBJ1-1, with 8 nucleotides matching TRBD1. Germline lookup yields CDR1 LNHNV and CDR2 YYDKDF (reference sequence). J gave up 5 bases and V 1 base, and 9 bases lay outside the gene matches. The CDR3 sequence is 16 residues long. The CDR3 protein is CATSRVVQGAGTEAFF. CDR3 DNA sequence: TGTGCCACCAGCAGAGTAGTCCAGGGGGCGGGAACTGAAGCTTTCTTT.

Here the CDR3 DNA reads TGTGCCAGCCGGGGGAGGCTCTCTGGGGCCAACGTCCTGACTTTC. It yields the protein CASRGRLSGANVLTF. J is TRBJ2-6 and V is TRBV11-2, with D maybe TRBD2 (6 bases). Trimming shortened V by 8 bases and J by 0 bases, and 11 bases separated the two germline ends. The CDR3 is 15 residues long. Germline CDR1 is SGHAT and CDR2 is FQNNGV.

The CDR3 DNA sequence: TGCGCCAGCAGCTTGGTGGCGGGCCAGCCCCAGCATTTT. Protein: CASSLVAGQPQHF. This rearrangement joins TRBV5-1 to TRBJ1-5; D not certain. The CDR3 has 13 amino acids. Germline loops: CDR1 SGHRS, CDR2 YFSETQ. V lost 0 bases, J lost 7 bases, and 8 bases lay in between. The variable domain in full, with the rest retrieved from reference TRBV5-1 and TRBJ1-5, is KAGVTQTPRYLIKTRGQQVTLSCSPISGHRSVSWYQQTPGQGLQFLFEYFSETQRNKGNFPGRFSGRQFSNSRSEMNVSTLELGDSALYLCASSLVAGQPQHFGDGTRLSIL.

The CDR3 DNA is TGTGCCAGCAGTGAATACCGGACAGGTTTCCTGAGGGGGACTGAAGCTTTCTTT. Translation gives CASSEYRTGFLRGTEAFF. This chain joins TRBV25-1 and TRBJ1-1; TRBD1 matches at 7 bases. From germline, CDR1 is MGHDK and CDR2 SYGVNS. The CDR3 runs to 18 residues. The V and J ends lost 0 bases and 5 bases, in that order; junction bases with no gene match: 15.

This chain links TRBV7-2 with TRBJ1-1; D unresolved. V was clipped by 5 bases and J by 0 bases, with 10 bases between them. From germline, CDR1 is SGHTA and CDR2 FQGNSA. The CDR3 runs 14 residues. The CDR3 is CASSAATLNTEAFF. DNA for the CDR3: TGTGCCAGCAGCGCGGCCACCCTGAACACTGAAGCTTTCTTT.

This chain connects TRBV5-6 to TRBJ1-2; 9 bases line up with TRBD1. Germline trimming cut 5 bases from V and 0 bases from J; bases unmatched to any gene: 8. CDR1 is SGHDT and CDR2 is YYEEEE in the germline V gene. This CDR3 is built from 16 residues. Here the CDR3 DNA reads TGTGCCAGCAGTTTTACAGGGACAGGGCCTAACTATGGCTACACCTTC. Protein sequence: CASSFTGTGPNYGYTF.

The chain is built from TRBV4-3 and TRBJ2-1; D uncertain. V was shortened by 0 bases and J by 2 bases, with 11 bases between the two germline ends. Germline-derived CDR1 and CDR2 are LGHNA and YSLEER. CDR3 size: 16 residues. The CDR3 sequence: CASSQDLGRPYNEQFF. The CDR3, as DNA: TGCGCCAGCAGCCAAGATCTGGGCAGGCCCTACAATGAGCAGTTCTTC.

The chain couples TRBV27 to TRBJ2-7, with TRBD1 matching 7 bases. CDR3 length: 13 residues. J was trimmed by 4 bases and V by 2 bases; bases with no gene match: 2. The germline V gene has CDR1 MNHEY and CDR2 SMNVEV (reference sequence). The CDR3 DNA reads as TGTGCCAGCAGTTTAGAGGGGGCGTACGAGCAGTACTTC. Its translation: CASSLEGAYEQYF.

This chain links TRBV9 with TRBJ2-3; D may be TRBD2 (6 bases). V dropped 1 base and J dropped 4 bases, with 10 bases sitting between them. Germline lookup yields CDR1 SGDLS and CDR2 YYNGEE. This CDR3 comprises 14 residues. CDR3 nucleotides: TGTGCCAGCAGCGTAAACGGGGGAGCAGATACGCAGTATTTT. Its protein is CASSVNGGADTQYF.

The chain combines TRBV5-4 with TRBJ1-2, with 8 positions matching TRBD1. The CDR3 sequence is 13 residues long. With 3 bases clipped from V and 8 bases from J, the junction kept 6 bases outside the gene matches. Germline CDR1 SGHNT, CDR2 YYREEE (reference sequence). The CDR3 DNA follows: TGTGCCAGCAGCTCTGGGACAGGCAAGGGCTACACCTTC. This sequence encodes CASSSGTGKGYTF.

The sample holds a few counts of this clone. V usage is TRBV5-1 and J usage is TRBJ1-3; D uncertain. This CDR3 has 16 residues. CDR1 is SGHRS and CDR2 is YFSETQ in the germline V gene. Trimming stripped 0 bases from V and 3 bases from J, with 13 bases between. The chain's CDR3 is CASSLVGGSSGNTIYF. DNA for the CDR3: TGCGCCAGCAGCTTGGTTGGCGGTTCGAGTGGAAACACCATATATTTT. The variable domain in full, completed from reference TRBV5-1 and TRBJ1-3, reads KAGVTQTPRYLIKTRGQQVTLSCSPISGHRSVSWYQQTPGQGLQFLFEYFSETQRNKGNFPGRFSGRQFSNSRSEMNVSTLELGDSALYLCASSLVGGSSGNTIYFGEGSWLTVV.

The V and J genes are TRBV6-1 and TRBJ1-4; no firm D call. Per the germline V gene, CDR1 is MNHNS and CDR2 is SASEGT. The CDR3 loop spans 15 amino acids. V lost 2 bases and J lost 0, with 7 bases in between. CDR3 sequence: CASSEQAATNEKLFF. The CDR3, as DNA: TGTGCCAGCAGTGAACAGGCAGCAACTAATGAAAAACTGTTTTTT.

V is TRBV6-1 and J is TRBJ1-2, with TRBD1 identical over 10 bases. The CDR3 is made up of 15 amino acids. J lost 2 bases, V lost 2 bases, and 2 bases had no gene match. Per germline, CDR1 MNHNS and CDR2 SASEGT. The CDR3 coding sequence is TGTGCCAGCAGTGAACCGGACAGGGGGAACTATGGCTACACCTTC. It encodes CASSEPDRGNYGYTF.

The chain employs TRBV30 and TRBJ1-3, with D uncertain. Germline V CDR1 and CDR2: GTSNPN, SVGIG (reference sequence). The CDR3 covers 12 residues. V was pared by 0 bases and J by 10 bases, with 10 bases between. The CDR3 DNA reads TGTGCCTGGAGTGTTTATCAGTCAACCATATATTTT. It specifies CAWSVYQSTIYF.

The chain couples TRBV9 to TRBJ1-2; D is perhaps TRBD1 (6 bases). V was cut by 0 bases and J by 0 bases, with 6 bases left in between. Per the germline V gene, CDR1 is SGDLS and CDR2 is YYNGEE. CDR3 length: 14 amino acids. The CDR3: CASSVGTANYGYTF. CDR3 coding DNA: TGTGCCAGCAGCGTAGGGACAGCTAACTATGGCTACACCTTC.

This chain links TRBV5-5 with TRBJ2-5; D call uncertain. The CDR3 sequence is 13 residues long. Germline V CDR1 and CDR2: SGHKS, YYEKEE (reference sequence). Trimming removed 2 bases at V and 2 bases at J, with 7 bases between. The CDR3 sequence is CASSFPRQETQYF. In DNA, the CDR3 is TGTGCCAGCAGCTTCCCACGGCAAGAGACCCAGTACTTC.

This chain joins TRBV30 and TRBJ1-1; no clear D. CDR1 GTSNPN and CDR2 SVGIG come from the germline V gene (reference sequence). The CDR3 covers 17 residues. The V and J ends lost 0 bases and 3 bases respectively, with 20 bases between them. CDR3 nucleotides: TGTGCCTGGAGTGTACGATTTGGCCGGATAAGCGACACTGAAGCTTTCTTT. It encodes CAWSVRFGRISDTEAFF.

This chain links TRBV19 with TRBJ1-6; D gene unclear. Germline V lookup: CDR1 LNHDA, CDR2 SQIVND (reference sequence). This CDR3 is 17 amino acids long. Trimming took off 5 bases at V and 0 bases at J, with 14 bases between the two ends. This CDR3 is CASSSVVASSYNSPLHF. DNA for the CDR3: TGTGCCAGTAGTTCGGTGGTGGCTAGCTCCTATAATTCACCCCTCCACTTT.